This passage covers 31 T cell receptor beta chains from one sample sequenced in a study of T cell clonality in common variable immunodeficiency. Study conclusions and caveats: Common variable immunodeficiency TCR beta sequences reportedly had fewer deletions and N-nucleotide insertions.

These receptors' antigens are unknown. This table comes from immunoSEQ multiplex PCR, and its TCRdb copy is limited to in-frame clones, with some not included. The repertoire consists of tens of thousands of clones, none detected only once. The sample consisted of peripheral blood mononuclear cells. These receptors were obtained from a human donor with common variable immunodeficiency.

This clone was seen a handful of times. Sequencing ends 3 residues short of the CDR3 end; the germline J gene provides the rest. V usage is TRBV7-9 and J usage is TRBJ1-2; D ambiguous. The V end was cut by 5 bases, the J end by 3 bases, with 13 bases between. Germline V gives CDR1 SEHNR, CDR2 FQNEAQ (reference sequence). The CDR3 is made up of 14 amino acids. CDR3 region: CASSPFTKDYGYTF. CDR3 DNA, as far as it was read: TGTGCCAGCAGCCCATTTACAAAAGACTATGGC.

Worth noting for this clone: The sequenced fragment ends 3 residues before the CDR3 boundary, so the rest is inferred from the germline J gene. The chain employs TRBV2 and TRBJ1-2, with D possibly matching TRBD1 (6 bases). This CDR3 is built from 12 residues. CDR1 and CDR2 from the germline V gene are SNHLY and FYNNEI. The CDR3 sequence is CASAPGVDGYTF. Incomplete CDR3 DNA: TGTGCCAGCGCTCCAGGGGTAGACGGC.

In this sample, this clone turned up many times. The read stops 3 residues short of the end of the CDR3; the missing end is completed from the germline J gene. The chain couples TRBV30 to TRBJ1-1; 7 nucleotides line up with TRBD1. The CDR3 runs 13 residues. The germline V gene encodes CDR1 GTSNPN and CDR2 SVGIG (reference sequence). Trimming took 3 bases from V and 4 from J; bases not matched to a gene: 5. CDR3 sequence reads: CAWSLDRPTEAFF. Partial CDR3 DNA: TGTGCCTGGAGCTTGGACAGGCCCACTGAA.

The CDR3 loop is CASSDFWVIGQGENIQYF. CDR3 bases read: TGTGCCAGCAGTGACTTTTGGGTCATTGGACAGGGAGAAAACATT. The J gene is TRBJ2-4, the V gene TRBV2; 8 bases fit TRBD1. The DNA ends 3 residues before the CDR3 does, and the rest of the CDR3 is filled in from the germline J gene. Germline CDR1 SNHLY, CDR2 FYNNEI. The CDR3 extends over 18 amino acids. Trimming removed 3 bases from V and 5 bases from J; junction bases left unmatched: 15.

CDR3 sequence: CASSSDHSGRGYTF. Incomplete CDR3 DNA: TGTGCCAGCAGCTCTGACCATTCGGGGAGAGGC. This chain links TRBV7-2 with TRBJ1-2; D remains ambiguous. The sequenced fragment ends 3 residues before the CDR3 boundary, so the rest is inferred from the germline J gene. CDR3 length: 14 amino acids. Germline CDR1 SGHTA, CDR2 FQGNSA.

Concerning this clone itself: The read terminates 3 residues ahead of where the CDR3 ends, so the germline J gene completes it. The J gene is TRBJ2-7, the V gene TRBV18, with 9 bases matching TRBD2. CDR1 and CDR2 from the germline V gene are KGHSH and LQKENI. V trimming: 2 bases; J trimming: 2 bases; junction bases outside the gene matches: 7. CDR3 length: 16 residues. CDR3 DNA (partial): TGTGCCAGCTCACCAGAGCTCAGCGGGAGGACCTACGAG. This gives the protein CASSPELSGRTYE. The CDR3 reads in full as CASSPELSGRTYEQYF.

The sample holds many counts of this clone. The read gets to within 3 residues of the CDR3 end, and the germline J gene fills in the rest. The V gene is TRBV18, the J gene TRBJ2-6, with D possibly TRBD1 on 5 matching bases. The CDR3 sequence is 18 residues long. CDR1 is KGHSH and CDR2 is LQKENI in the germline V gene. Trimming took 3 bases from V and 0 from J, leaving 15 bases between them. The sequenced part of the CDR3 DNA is TGTGCCAGCTCACCCGACAGCTTCACTTTCTCTGGGGCCAACGTC. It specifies CASSPDSFTFSGANV. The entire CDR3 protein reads CASSPDSFTFSGANVLTF.

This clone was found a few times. CDR3 sequence: CASKPVTYTDTQYF. The DNA read from the CDR3 is TGTGCCAGCAAACCAGTGACTTACACAGATACG. V is TRBV6-2 or TRBV6-3 and J is TRBJ2-3; no reliable D call. The CDR3 end falls 3 residues outside the read, so it is completed with the germline J gene. CDR1 and CDR2 from the germline V gene are MNHEY and SVGEGT. Trimming removed 7 bases at V and 2 bases at J, with 13 bases between. CDR3 length: 14 residues.

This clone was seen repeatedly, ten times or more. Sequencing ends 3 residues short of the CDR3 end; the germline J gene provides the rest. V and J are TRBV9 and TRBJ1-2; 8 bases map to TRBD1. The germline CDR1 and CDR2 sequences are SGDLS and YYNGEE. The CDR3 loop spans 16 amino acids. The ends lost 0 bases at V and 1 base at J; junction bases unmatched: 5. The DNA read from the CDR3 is TGTGCCAGCAGCGTAGGCCCAGGGGGCGATAACTATGGC. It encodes CASSVGPGGDNYG. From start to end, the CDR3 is CASSVGPGGDNYGYTF.

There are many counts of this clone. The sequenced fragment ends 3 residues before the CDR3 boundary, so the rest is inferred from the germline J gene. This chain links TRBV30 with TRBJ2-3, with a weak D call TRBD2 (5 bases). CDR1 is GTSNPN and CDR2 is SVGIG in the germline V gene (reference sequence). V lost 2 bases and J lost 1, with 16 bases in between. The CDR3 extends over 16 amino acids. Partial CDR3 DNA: TGTGCCTGGAGTTTCCTGACGGTCGGGGGCACAGATACG. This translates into CAWSFLTVGGTDT. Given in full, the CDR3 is CAWSFLTVGGTDTQYF.

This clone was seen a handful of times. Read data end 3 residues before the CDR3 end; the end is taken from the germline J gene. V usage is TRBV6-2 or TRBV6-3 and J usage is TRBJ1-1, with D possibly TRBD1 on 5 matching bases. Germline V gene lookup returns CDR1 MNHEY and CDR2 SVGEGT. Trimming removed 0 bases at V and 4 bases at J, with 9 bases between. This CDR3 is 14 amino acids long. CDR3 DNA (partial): TGTGCCAGCAGTTACTCTTTGGGGCCCACTGAA. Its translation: CASSYSLGPTE. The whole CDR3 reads CASSYSLGPTEAFF.

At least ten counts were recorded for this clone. The covered CDR3 bases are TGTGCCAGCTGGGGGGGACAGGGAGACTCACCC. Protein sequence: CASWGGQGDSP. The entire CDR3 sequence reads CASWGGQGDSPLHF. This sequence joins TRBV5-6 and TRBJ1-6, with 9 bases identical to TRBD1. The CDR3 end lies 3 residues beyond the end of the read and is filled in from the germline J gene. This CDR3 comprises 14 residues. The V and J ends lost 7 bases and 10 bases, in that order; junction bases with no gene match: 9. The germline gives CDR1 SGHDT, CDR2 YYEEEE.

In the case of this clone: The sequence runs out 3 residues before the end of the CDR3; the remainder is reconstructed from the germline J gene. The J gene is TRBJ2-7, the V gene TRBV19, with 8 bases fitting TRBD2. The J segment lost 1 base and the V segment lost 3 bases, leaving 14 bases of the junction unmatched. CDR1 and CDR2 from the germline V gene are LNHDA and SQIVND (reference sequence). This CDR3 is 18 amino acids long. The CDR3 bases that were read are TGTGCCAGTAGTATCCCCGCGGGAGGTCTCCAACCTTCCTACGAG. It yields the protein CASSIPAGGLQPSYE. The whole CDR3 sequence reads CASSIPAGGLQPSYEQYF.

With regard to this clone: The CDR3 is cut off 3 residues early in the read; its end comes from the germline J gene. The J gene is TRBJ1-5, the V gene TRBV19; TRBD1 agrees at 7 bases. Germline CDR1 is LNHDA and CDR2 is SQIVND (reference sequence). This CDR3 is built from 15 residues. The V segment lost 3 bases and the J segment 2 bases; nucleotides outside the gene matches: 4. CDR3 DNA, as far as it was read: TGTGCCAGTAGTATTTACAGGGGTGGCAATCAGCCC. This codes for CASSIYRGGNQP. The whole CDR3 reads CASSIYRGGNQPQHF.

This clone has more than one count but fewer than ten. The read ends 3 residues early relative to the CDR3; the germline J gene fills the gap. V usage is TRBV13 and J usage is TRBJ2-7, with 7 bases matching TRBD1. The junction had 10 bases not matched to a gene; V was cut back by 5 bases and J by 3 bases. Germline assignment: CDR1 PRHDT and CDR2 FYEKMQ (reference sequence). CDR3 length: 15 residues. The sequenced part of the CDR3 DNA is TGTGCCAGCAGCCTACTGGGACAGCTTAACTACGAG. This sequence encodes CASSLLGQLNYE. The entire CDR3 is CASSLLGQLNYEQYF.

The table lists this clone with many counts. Partial CDR3 DNA: TGTGCCAGCAAACAACCGGCCCAGGGGAAAAGCACTGAA. Protein: CASKQPAQGKSTE. The full CDR3 protein reads CASKQPAQGKSTEAFF. The rearrangement uses TRBV19 and TRBJ1-1, with TRBD1 as a possible D gene (6 bases). The read halts 3 residues ahead of the CDR3 end, with the missing end drawn from the germline J gene. Trimming took 9 bases from V and 4 from J, leaving 24 bases between them. This CDR3 has 16 residues. Germline lookup yields CDR1 LNHDA and CDR2 SQIVND (reference sequence).

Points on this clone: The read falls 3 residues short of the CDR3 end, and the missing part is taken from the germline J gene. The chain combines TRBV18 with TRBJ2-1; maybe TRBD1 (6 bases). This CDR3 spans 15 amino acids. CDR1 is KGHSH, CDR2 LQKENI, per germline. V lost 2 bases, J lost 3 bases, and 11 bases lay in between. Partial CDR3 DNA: TGTGCCAGCTCACCATTGGGGGCGGGCTACAATGAG. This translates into CASSPLGAGYNE. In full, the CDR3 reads CASSPLGAGYNEQFF.

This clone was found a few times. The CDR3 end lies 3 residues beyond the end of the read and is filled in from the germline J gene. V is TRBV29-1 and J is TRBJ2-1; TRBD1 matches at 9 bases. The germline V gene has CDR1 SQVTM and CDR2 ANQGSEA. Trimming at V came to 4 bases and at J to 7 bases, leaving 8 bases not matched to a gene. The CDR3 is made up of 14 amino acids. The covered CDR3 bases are TGCAGCGTTGCAAGACAGGGGGGGAAAAATGAG. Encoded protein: CSVARQGGKNE. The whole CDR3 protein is CSVARQGGKNEQFF.

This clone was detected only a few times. The CDR3 bases that were read are TGTGCCAGCTCCCCCGGGACAGTCTACGAG. Translated, it gives CASSPGTVYE. The CDR3 in full is CASSPGTVYEQYF. The V and J genes are TRBV18 and TRBJ2-7, with 7 positions matching TRBD1. The read gets to within 3 residues of the CDR3 end, and the germline J gene fills in the rest. The CDR3 sequence is 13 residues long. V lost 6 bases and J lost 3; bases outside the gene matches: 5. Per germline, CDR1 KGHSH and CDR2 LQKENI.

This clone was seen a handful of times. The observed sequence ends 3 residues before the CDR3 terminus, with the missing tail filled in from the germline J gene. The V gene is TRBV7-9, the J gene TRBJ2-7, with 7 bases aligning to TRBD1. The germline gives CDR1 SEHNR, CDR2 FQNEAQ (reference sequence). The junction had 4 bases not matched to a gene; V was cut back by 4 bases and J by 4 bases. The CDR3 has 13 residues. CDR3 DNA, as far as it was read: TGTGCCAGCAGCTCAGGGGGAAGGTACGAG. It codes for CASSSGGRYE. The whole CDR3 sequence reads CASSSGGRYEQYF.

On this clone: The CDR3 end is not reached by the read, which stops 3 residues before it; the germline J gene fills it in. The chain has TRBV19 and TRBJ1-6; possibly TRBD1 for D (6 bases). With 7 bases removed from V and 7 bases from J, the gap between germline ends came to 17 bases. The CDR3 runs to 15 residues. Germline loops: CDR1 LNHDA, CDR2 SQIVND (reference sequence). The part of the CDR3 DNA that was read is TGTGCCAGTACCCAAACAGGGTTCAACAATTCACCC. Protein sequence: CASTQTGFNNSP. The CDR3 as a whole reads CASTQTGFNNSPLHF. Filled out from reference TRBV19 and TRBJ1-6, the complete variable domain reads DGGITQSPKYLFRKEGQNVTLSCEQNLNHDAMYWYRQDPGQGLRLIYYSQIVNDFQKGDIAEGYSVSREKKESFPLTVTSAQKNPTAFYLCASTQTGFNNSPLHFGNGTRLTVT.

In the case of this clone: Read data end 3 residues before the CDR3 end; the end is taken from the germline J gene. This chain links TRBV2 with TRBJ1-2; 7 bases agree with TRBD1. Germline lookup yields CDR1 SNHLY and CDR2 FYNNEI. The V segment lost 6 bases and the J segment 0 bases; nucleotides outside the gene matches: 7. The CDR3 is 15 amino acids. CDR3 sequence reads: CASSAWTGANYGYTF. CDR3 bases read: TGTGCCAGCAGCGCCTGGACAGGAGCTAACTATGGC.

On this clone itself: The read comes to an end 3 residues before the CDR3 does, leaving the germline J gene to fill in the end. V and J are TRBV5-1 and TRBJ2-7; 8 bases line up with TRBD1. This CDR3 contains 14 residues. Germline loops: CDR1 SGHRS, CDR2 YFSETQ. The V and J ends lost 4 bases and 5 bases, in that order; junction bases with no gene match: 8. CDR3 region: CASSPWTGRNEQYF. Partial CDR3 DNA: TGCGCCAGCAGCCCCTGGACAGGGAGAAACGAG. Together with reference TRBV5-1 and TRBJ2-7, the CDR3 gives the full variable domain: KAGVTQTPRYLIKTRGQQVTLSCSPISGHRSVSWYQQTPGQGLQFLFEYFSETQRNKGNFPGRFSGRQFSNSRSEMNVSTLELGDSALYLCASSPWTGRNEQYFGPGTRLTVT.

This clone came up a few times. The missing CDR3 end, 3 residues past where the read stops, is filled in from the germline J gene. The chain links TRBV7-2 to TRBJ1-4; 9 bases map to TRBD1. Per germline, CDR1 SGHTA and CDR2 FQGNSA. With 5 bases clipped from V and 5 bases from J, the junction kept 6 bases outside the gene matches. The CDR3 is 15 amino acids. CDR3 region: CASSTTGQGNEKLFF. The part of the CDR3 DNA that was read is TGTGCCAGCAGCACTACGGGACAGGGAAATGAAAAA. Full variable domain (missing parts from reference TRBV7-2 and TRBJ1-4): GAGVSQSPSNKVTEKGKDVELRCDPISGHTALYWYRQSLGQGLEFLIYFQGNSAPDKSGLPSDRFSAERTGGSVSTLTIQRTQQEDSAVYLCASSTTGQGNEKLFFGSGTQLSVL.

CDR3 sequence reads: CASSPTGYRNQPQHF. CDR3 bases read: TGTGCCAGCAGCCCAACCGGGTACCGCAATCAGCCC. The chain is built from TRBV7-2 and TRBJ1-5; the D is unclear. The sequenced fragment ends 3 residues before the CDR3 boundary, so the rest is inferred from the germline J gene. The CDR3 length is 15 residues. Trimming took off 5 bases at V and 2 bases at J, with 13 bases between the two ends. Germline CDR1 and CDR2: SGHTA and FQGNSA.

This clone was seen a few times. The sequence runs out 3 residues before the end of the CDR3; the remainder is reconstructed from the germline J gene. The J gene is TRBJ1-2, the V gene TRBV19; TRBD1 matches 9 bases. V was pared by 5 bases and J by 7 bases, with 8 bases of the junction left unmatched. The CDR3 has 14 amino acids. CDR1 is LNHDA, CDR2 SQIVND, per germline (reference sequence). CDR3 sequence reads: CASSPGQGRSGYTF. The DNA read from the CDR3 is TGTGCCAGTAGTCCCGGACAGGGGAGGTCTGGC.

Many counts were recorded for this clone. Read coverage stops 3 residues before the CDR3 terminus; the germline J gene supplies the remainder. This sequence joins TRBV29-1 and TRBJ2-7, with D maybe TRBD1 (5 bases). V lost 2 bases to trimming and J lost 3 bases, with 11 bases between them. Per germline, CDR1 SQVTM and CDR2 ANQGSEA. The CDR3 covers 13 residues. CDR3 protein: CSVEINQGYEQYF. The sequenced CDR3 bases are TGCAGCGTTGAAATAAACCAGGGCTACGAG.

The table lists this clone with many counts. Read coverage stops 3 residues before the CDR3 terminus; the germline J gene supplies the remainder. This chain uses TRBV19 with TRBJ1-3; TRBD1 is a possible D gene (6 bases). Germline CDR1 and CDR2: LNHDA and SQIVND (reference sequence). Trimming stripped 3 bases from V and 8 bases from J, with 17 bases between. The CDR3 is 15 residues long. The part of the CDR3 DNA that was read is TGTGCCAGTAGTATCCGACAGGTCGGGTCGGACACC. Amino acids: CASSIRQVGSDT. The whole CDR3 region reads CASSIRQVGSDTIYF.

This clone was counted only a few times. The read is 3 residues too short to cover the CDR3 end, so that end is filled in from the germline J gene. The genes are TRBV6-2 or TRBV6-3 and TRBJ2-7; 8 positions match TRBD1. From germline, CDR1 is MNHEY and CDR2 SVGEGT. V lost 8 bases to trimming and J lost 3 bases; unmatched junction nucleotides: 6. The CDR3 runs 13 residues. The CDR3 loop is CASGDRSSYEQYF. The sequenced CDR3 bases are TGTGCCAGCGGGGACAGGTCCAGCTACGAG.

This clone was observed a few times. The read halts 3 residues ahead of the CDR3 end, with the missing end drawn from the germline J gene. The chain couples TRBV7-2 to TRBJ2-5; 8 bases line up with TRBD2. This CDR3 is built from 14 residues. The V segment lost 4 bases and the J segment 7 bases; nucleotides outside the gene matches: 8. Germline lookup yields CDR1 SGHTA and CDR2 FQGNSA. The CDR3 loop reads CASSSFKAGGTQYF. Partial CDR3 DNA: TGTGCCAGCAGCTCCTTTAAGGCGGGAGGGACC.

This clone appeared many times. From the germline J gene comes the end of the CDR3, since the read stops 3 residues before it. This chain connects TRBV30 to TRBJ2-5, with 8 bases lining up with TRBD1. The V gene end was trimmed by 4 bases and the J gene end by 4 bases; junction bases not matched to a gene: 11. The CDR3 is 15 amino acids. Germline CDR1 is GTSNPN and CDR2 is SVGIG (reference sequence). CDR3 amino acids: CAWMTGQAHGETQYF. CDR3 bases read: TGTGCCTGGATGACGGGACAGGCACATGGAGAGACC.